This T cell receptor (beta chain) was recorded in a study of blood T cell repertoires in COVID-19. The V end lost 5 bases, the J end lost 8 bases, and 21 bases lay between the germline ends. CDR3 length: 15 residues. In germline, CDR1 is PRHDT, CDR2 FYEKMQ (reference sequence). Here immunoSEQ multiplex PCR was the method, and the copy in TCRdb shows in-frame clones only, minus some. The sample gives roughly 330,000 clones, around 87% of which show up once; approximately 5.3% is in the top ten. The V gene is TRBV13, the J gene TRBJ1-1, with D maybe TRBD1 (5 bases). This clonotype was obtained from a woman aged 25 to 39 who had recovered from COVID-19. Material for sequencing was PBMCs or T cells enriched from blood (not recorded which). The CDR3 spells CASSHTQQARVEAFF. CDR3 coding DNA: TGTGCCAGCAGCCACACTCAACAGGCAAGGGTAGAAGCTTTCTTT.